These 27 T cell receptor beta chains came from one sample sequenced in a study of T cell responses to AZD1222 COVID-19 vaccine. Clones were read by immunoSEQ multiplex PCR, and TCRdb kept only the in-frame ones, dropping some. The sample includes some 140,000 clones, roughly 90% seen only once; the top ten take 2.8%. The material was peripheral blood, obtained on day 0 of AZD1222 vaccination. The receptors here all came from an adult in good health.

The chain couples TRBV9 to TRBJ2-5; 13 nucleotides agree with TRBD2. The CDR3 loop spans 16 amino acids. Germline V gene lookup returns CDR1 SGDLS and CDR2 YYNGEE. V shed 6 bases and J 5 bases; nucleotides not matched to a gene: 10. The CDR3 DNA sequence: TGTGCCAGCACCAGACTAGCGGGGGGACCTTGGGAGACCCAGTACTTC. Its translation is CASTRLAGGPWETQYF.

This chain uses TRBV12-3 or TRBV12-4 with TRBJ1-2, with TRBD1 matching 7 bases. Germline trimming cut 6 bases from V and 8 bases from J; bases unmatched to any gene: 9. This CDR3 is built from 13 residues. DNA of the CDR3: TGTGCCAGCAGATCGACAGGGCGGCGCGGCTACACCTTC. It yields the protein CASRSTGRRGYTF.

V is TRBV5-1 and J is TRBJ2-2; a possible D gene is TRBD1 (5 bases). This CDR3 has 15 residues. The germline CDR1 and CDR2 sequences are SGHRS and YFSETQ. V was cut by 1 base and J by 1 base, with 8 bases left in between. This CDR3 reads CASSLQGQNTGELFF. The CDR3 nucleotides read TGCGCCAGCAGCTTGCAGGGCCAGAACACCGGGGAGCTGTTTTTT.

The CDR3 spells CASSVTSRVGCNQPQHF. For the CDR3, the DNA is TGTGCCAGCAGCGTAACCAGTCGGGTGGGGTGTAATCAGCCCCAGCATTTT. The chain employs TRBV9 and TRBJ1-5; D not resolved. The CDR3 runs to 17 residues. V was cut by 1 base and J by 4 bases, with 18 bases left in between. Looked up from germline, CDR1 is SGDLS and CDR2 is YYNGEE.

The chain combines TRBV6-2 or TRBV6-3 with TRBJ2-7, with 10 bases matching TRBD2. V was clipped by 5 bases and J by 2 bases; unmatched bases: 6. The CDR3 covers 15 residues. CDR1 MNHEY and CDR2 SVGEGT come from the germline V gene. This CDR3 is CASSASGRGPYEQYF. The CDR3 coding sequence is TGTGCCAGCAGTGCCAGCGGGAGGGGGCCCTACGAGCAGTACTTC.

The count of this clone is one. The gene calls are TRBV11-2 and TRBJ2-3, with a possible D match to TRBD2 (5 bases). This CDR3 spans 16 amino acids. The germline V gene encodes CDR1 SGHAT and CDR2 FQNNGV. V gave up 2 bases and J gave up 1 base, with 13 bases separating them. CDR3 sequence reads: CASSLFFGVGTDTQYF. The CDR3 coding sequence is TGTGCCAGCAGCTTATTTTTCGGGGTTGGCACAGATACGCAGTATTTT.

This clone was observed a single time. V usage is TRBV2 and J usage is TRBJ1-6, with a weak D call TRBD1 (5 bases). Trimming removed 10 bases from V and 5 bases from J, with 15 bases in between. CDR1 and CDR2 (germline): SNHLY, FYNNEI. The CDR3 is made up of 14 amino acids. In nucleotides, the CDR3 is TGTGCCACCTCCCGGGGGGTGGATAATTCACCCCTCCACTTT. Protein: CATSRGVDNSPLHF.

V is TRBV25-1 and J is TRBJ1-5; unclear D gene. The germline V and J ends were trimmed by 2 bases and 4 bases, with 9 bases remaining between them. This CDR3 spans 14 amino acids. The V gene's germline CDR1 is MGHDK and CDR2 SYGVNS. CDR3 in DNA: TGTGCCAGCAGTGAACCGGACGGAAATCAGCCCCAGCATTTT. Residues: CASSEPDGNQPQHF. The complete variable domain, with remaining parts taken from reference TRBV25-1 and TRBJ1-5, reads EADIYQTPRYLVIGTGKKITLECSQTMGHDKMYWYQQDPGMELHLIHYSYGVNSTEKGDLSSESTVSRIRTEHFPLTLESARPSHTSQYLCASSEPDGNQPQHFGDGTRLSIL.

The chain links TRBV5-6 to TRBJ1-1; a weak D match, TRBD1 (6 bases). The germline gives CDR1 SGHDT, CDR2 YYEEEE. The ends were cut back, 2 bases at V and 1 base at J, with 18 bases in the middle. The CDR3 length is 17 residues. As DNA, the CDR3 is TGTGCCAGCAGCTTAAACGCCGGGACAAGGAGGAACACTGAAGCTTTCTTT. It translates to CASSLNAGTRRNTEAFF.

The rearrangement links TRBV4-3 to TRBJ2-6; D is ambiguous. Germline CDR1 and CDR2: LGHNA and YSLEER. Trimming cost V 0 bases and J 0 bases, with 6 bases left between them. CDR3 length equals 16 residues. The DNA for the CDR3 is TGCGCCAGCAGCCAAGAAGGTCCCTCTGGGGCCAACGTCCTGACTTTC. Protein: CASSQEGPSGANVLTF.

The chain is built from TRBV6-5 and TRBJ2-1; the D gene is possibly TRBD2 (5 bases). In germline, CDR1 is MNHEY, CDR2 SVGAGI. Trimming shortened V by 0 bases and J by 9 bases, and 9 bases separated the two germline ends. This CDR3 spans 13 amino acids. The CDR3, as DNA: TGTGCCAGCAGTTACTCTGGGGAGTTTGAGCAGTTCTTC. It translates to CASSYSGEFEQFF.

The CDR3 coding sequence is TGTGCCAGCAGCTTGGCTACCGGGGAGCTGTTTTTT. Its protein is CASSLATGELFF. The chain is built from TRBV5-7 and TRBJ2-2; D ambiguous. TRBV5-7 is labeled an ORF, and its function is uncertain. V was trimmed by 0 bases and J by 5 bases, leaving 2 bases between them. CDR3 length equals 12 residues.

The chain carries TRBV5-6 and TRBJ1-6; 8 bases fit TRBD1. The CDR3 consists of 13 residues. CDR1 SGHDT and CDR2 YYEEEE come from the germline V gene. Germline trimming cut 5 bases from V and 7 bases from J; bases unmatched to any gene: 2. The CDR3 sequence: CASRRTGNSPLHF. The CDR3 coding sequence is TGTGCCAGCAGGCGGACAGGGAATTCACCCCTCCACTTT.

In this sample, this clone turned up once. This chain links TRBV9 with TRBJ2-1, with D possibly being TRBD2 (6 bases). The CDR3 runs 14 residues. Germline CDR1 is SGDLS and CDR2 is YYNGEE. Trimming took 3 bases from V and 5 from J, leaving 12 bases between them. CDR3 protein: CASSAHGTHNEQFF. In DNA form, the CDR3 reads TGTGCCAGCAGCGCTCACGGGACTCACAATGAGCAGTTCTTC. The full variable domain, with the rest looked up from reference TRBV9 and TRBJ2-1, is DSGVTQTPKHLITATGQRVTLRCSPRSGDLSVYWYQQSLDQGLQFLIQYYNGEERAKGNILERFSAQQFPDLHSELNLSSLELGDSALYFCASSAHGTHNEQFFGPGTRLTVL.

The J gene is TRBJ2-1, the V gene TRBV5-4; 8 nucleotides agree with TRBD1. The CDR3 covers 13 residues. After removal of 3 bases from V and 7 bases from J, the junction contained 3 bases not matched to a gene. Germline V gene lookup returns CDR1 SGHNT and CDR2 YYREEE (reference sequence). Here the CDR3 reads CASSSGQENEQFF. CDR3 DNA: TGTGCCAGCAGCTCGGGACAGGAGAATGAGCAGTTCTTC.

The gene calls are TRBV7-2 and TRBJ1-2; 9 positions match TRBD1. V lost 5 bases and J lost 2; bases outside the gene matches: 6. This CDR3 spans 15 amino acids. Germline assignment: CDR1 SGHTA and CDR2 FQGNSA. The CDR3 DNA is TGTGCCAGCAGCGTACAGGGGGCCGGGAACTATGGCTACACCTTC. Translating gives CASSVQGAGNYGYTF.

The chain employs TRBV5-1 and TRBJ2-5, with D possibly being TRBD1 or TRBD2 (7 bases each). V lost 1 base and J lost 0, with 10 bases in between. The CDR3 is 15 residues long. Germline V gene lookup returns CDR1 SGHRS and CDR2 YFSETQ. The CDR3 is CASSLQGGYQETQYF. The CDR3 DNA follows: TGCGCCAGCAGCTTGCAGGGGGGGTACCAAGAGACCCAGTACTTC.

The chain couples TRBV5-1 to TRBJ1-1, with D unclear. With 7 bases removed from V and 0 bases from J, the gap between germline ends came to 13 bases. Germline assignment: CDR1 SGHRS and CDR2 YFSETQ. This CDR3 has 14 residues. The CDR3 is CASRTVPMNTEAFF. Written as DNA, the CDR3 is TGCGCCAGCCGGACCGTCCCTATGAACACTGAAGCTTTCTTT.

V gene TRBV5-5 combines with J gene TRBJ2-7; D ambiguous. This CDR3 has 14 amino acids. V was cut by 0 bases and J by 0 bases, with 7 bases left in between. Germline CDR1 SGHKS, CDR2 YYEKEE (reference sequence). CDR3 DNA sequence: TGTGCCAGCAGCTTGGGACGGGCCTCCTACGAGCAGTACTTC. Translated: CASSLGRASYEQYF.

The rearrangement uses TRBV5-6 and TRBJ1-1; D might be TRBD1 (6 bases). The CDR3 runs to 14 residues. CDR1 and CDR2 (germline): SGHDT, YYEEEE. The V and J ends lost 2 bases and 4 bases respectively, with 12 bases between them. CDR3 DNA: TGTGCCAGCAGCTTCGAAAGGGGGGCCACTGAAGCTTTCTTT. It translates to CASSFERGATEAFF.

The V and J genes are TRBV5-1 and TRBJ2-7; tentative D call: TRBD1 (5 bases). Trimming removed 0 bases at V and 4 bases at J, with 11 bases between. Germline V gene sequence: CDR1 SGHRS, CDR2 YFSETQ. The CDR3 loop spans 14 amino acids. The DNA for the CDR3 is TGCGCCAGCAGCTTGGCTCCAGGGTGGTACGAGCAGTACTTC. It encodes CASSLAPGWYEQYF.

The chain couples TRBV11-2 to TRBJ2-5; D is perhaps TRBD1 (5 bases). Germline lookup yields CDR1 SGHAT and CDR2 FQNNGV. This CDR3 contains 14 residues. V lost 2 bases and J lost 1, with 8 bases in between. Here the CDR3 reads CASSLLTAQETQYF. For the CDR3, the DNA is TGTGCCAGCAGCTTACTGACAGCCCAAGAGACCCAGTACTTC.

The chain joins TRBV11-2 to TRBJ2-5; D call uncertain. Germline V gives CDR1 SGHAT, CDR2 FQNNGV. CDR3 size: 14 residues. The germline V and J ends were trimmed by 1 base and 2 bases, with 8 bases remaining between them. The CDR3 region is CASSLVLGQETQYF. DNA for the CDR3: TGTGCCAGCAGCTTAGTTCTGGGGCAAGAGACCCAGTACTTC.

V is TRBV7-8 and J is TRBJ2-2; D assignment may be TRBD1 or TRBD2 (6 bases each). The CDR3 loop spans 14 amino acids. V lost 5 bases and J 3 bases, leaving 10 bases between the germline ends. From germline, CDR1 is SGHVS and CDR2 FQNEAQ. CDR3 in amino acids: CASSRGGYTGELFF. DNA for the CDR3: TGTGCCAGCAGCCGAGGGGGGTACACCGGGGAGCTGTTTTTT.

The gene calls are TRBV9 and TRBJ2-1, with D perhaps given as TRBD1 or TRBD2 (5 bases each). The CDR3 extends over 15 amino acids. The germline V gene encodes CDR1 SGDLS and CDR2 YYNGEE. With 6 bases removed from V and 4 bases from J, the gap between germline ends came to 17 bases. CDR3 amino acids: CASNLPGSGYNEQFF. The DNA of the CDR3 is TGTGCCAGCAACCTACCAGGGAGCGGTTACAATGAGCAGTTCTTC.

DNA of the CDR3: TGTGCTAGTGGGACGGGGCGCTTTGAAAACACCATATATTTT. Protein: CASGTGRFENTIYF. The rearrangement joins TRBV12-5 to TRBJ1-3, with D maybe TRBD1 (5 bases). V was shortened by 6 bases and J by 6 bases, with 15 bases between the two germline ends. The CDR3 extends over 14 amino acids. The germline V gene encodes CDR1 LGHNT and CDR2 FRNRAP.

The chain is built from TRBV11-3 and TRBJ1-3; D not certain. The CDR3 is 15 amino acids. Trimming removed 4 bases at V and 3 bases at J, with 13 bases between. Germline-derived CDR1 and CDR2 are SGHNT and YENEEA. The CDR3 loop is CASSSLRGSGNTIYF. The DNA for the CDR3 is TGTGCCAGCAGCTCACTAAGAGGCAGTGGAAACACCATATATTTT.